Each of the 32 T cell receptor beta chains below was sequenced from the same sample in a study of cytomegalovirus exposure and HLA in healthy donors (dated by TCRdb to the late 2010s). Library prep was done by the immunoSEQ multiplex PCR assay. The multiplex PCR relied on a mix of 60 forward primers for TCR Vbeta segments and 13 reverse primers for TCR Jbeta segments. This immuneACCESS table, as held by TCRdb, lists in-frame sequences with V and J called but not all clones. Of the missing ones, under half trace to an unresolved V gene in checked studies; the others have no known cause. For this sample there are some 120,000 clones; 80% appear just once. 1% of the sample belongs to the ten largest clones. Sequencing used PBMCs. These receptors were obtained from a man between 40 and 49 years old in good health and CMV-seronegative.

V gene TRBV7-9 combines with J gene TRBJ1-1; D not certain. Trimming cost V 7 bases and J 5 bases, with 8 bases left between them. Germline assignment: CDR1 SEHNR and CDR2 FQNEAQ (reference sequence). This CDR3 is 11 amino acids long. The CDR3 reads CASKEGTEAFF. The DNA of the CDR3 is TGTGCCAGCAAAGAGGGAACTGAAGCTTTCTTT.

The rearrangement joins TRBV7-2 to TRBJ2-7, with TRBD2 identical over 8 bases. Losses at the gene ends were 3 bases for V and 1 base for J; bases not matched to a gene: 5. This CDR3 is 15 amino acids long. CDR1 SGHTA and CDR2 FQGNSA come from the germline V gene. CDR3 in DNA: TGTGCCAGCAGCTTTACTAGCGGAGGGTCCTACGAGCAGTACTTC. Protein: CASSFTSGGSYEQYF.

The V call is TRBV5-1, the J call TRBJ2-3, with TRBD2 matching 12 bases. This CDR3 comprises 17 residues. CDR1 and CDR2 from the germline V gene are SGHRS and YFSETQ. The trim removed 4 bases at V and 2 bases at J, leaving 8 bases unmatched. The CDR3 DNA sequence: TGCGCCAGCAGCCTGCGACTAGCGGGGGAACTCACAGATACGCAGTATTTT. This encodes CASSLRLAGELTDTQYF.

The rearrangement links TRBV2 to TRBJ1-1; D is undetermined. Germline CDR1 reads SNHLY; CDR2 reads FYNNEI. The CDR3 runs to 12 residues. Between the trimmed V and J ends, which lost 5 bases and 1 base, there was a span of 5 bases. The CDR3 nucleotides read TGTGCCAGCAGTACTCAGAACACTGAAGCTTTCTTT. This sequence encodes CASSTQNTEAFF.

This clone was seen only a few times. The V call is TRBV30, the J call TRBJ2-7; D is unclear. The length of the CDR3 is 12 residues. The V end lost 3 bases, the J end lost 0 bases, and 6 bases lay between the germline ends. Germline loops: CDR1 GTSNPN, CDR2 SVGIG (reference sequence). The CDR3 DNA reads TGTGCCTGGAGCGCGAGCTCCTACGAGCAGTACTTC. Protein product: CAWSASSYEQYF.

This chain joins TRBV28 and TRBJ1-5; 7 positions agree with TRBD1. The CDR3 is 14 amino acids. The V gene's germline CDR1 is MDHEN and CDR2 SYDVKM. V was pared by 7 bases and J by 3 bases, with 6 bases of the junction left unmatched. Here the CDR3 reads CASTEGANNQPQHF. In DNA form, the CDR3 reads TGTGCCAGCACCGAGGGGGCGAACAATCAGCCCCAGCATTTT.

The V and J genes are TRBV19 and TRBJ2-7, with TRBD2 as a possible D gene (5 bases). Trimming left V 6 bases short and J 0 bases short, with 12 bases between. This CDR3 contains 14 residues. CDR1 and CDR2 from the germline V gene are LNHDA and SQIVND (reference sequence). The CDR3 sequence is CASSLYGSSYEQYF. The CDR3 DNA reads as TGTGCCAGTAGCCTCTATGGGAGCTCCTACGAGCAGTACTTC.

V is TRBV7-3 and J is TRBJ2-3, with TRBD2 matching 7 bases. CDR3 size: 19 residues. Per the germline V gene, CDR1 is SGHTA and CDR2 is FQGTGA. The V segment lost 5 bases and the J segment 5 bases; nucleotides outside the gene matches: 22. This chain's CDR3 is CASSPIPKDRIGRLDTQYF. The CDR3 nucleotides are TGTGCCAGCAGCCCCATCCCCAAGGACCGAATCGGGAGGTTAGATACGCAGTATTTT.

The rearrangement uses TRBV5-4 and TRBJ2-4; a possible D gene is TRBD2 (7 bases). The CDR3 covers 16 residues. CDR1 and CDR2 from the germline V gene are SGHNT and YYREEE (reference sequence). Trimming took off 3 bases at V and 0 bases at J, with 13 bases between the two ends. The CDR3 nucleotides are TGTGCCAGCAGCTCAAGGGGGGGACTAGCCAAAAACATTCAGTACTTC. Its translation is CASSSRGGLAKNIQYF.

This chain connects TRBV10-3 to TRBJ2-2, with TRBD1 matching over 10 bases. The CDR3 is 17 amino acids. The germline V gene encodes CDR1 ENHRY and CDR2 SYGVKD. The ends lost 2 bases at V and 4 bases at J; junction bases unmatched: 7. CDR3 residues: CAISEGDRGGTTGELFF. In nucleotides, the CDR3 is TGTGCCATCAGTGAGGGGGACAGGGGTGGAACCACCGGGGAGCTGTTTTTT.

The rearrangement joins TRBV28 to TRBJ2-7; the match to TRBD1 covers 7 bases. Germline trimming cut 8 bases from V and 3 bases from J; bases unmatched to any gene: 7. Germline CDR1 MDHEN, CDR2 SYDVKM. This CDR3 is built from 13 residues. The CDR3 coding sequence is TGTGCCAGCGCCACGGGACAGAGCTACGAGCAGTACTTC. Amino acids: CASATGQSYEQYF.

The chain carries TRBV2 and TRBJ1-5; a weak D match, TRBD1 (5 bases). In germline, CDR1 is SNHLY, CDR2 FYNNEI. Trimming cost V 3 bases and J 1 base, with 7 bases left between them. CDR3 size: 14 residues. CDR3: CASSEGQSNQPQHF. CDR3 bases: TGTGCCAGCAGTGAGGGGCAGAGCAATCAGCCCCAGCATTTT.

The rearrangement links TRBV30 to TRBJ2-2, with D tentatively TRBD2 (5 bases). Germline values: CDR1 GTSNPN, CDR2 SVGIG (reference sequence). The CDR3 has 14 residues. Trimming took off 2 bases at V and 3 bases at J, with 10 bases between the two ends. DNA for the CDR3: TGTGCCTGGAGTCAGAGGGCGCACACCGGGGAGCTGTTTTTT. As protein: CAWSQRAHTGELFF.

The rearrangement links TRBV27 to TRBJ2-2, with unresolved D. The CDR3 spans 15 residues. Germline V gene data show CDR1 as MNHEY and CDR2 as SMNVEV (reference sequence). Trimming stripped 10 bases from V and 1 base from J, with 16 bases between. The CDR3 is CATSPRSENTGELFF. The CDR3 nucleotides read TGTGCCACCTCGCCTCGGAGCGAGAACACCGGGGAGCTGTTTTTT.

The chain links TRBV5-1 to TRBJ2-3; TRBD2 aligns across 11 bases. Germline values: CDR1 SGHRS, CDR2 YFSETQ. The length of the CDR3 is 16 residues. After removal of 3 bases from V and 2 bases from J, the junction contained 5 bases not matched to a gene. The CDR3 here is CASSSGLAGPTDTQYF. The CDR3, as DNA: TGCGCCAGCAGCTCCGGACTAGCGGGTCCCACAGATACGCAGTATTTT.

This clone was seen just once. The CDR3 sequence is CASSLALDRVGTDTQYF. CDR3 in DNA: TGTGCCAGCAGCTTAGCGCTCGACAGGGTTGGCACAGATACGCAGTATTTT. The J gene is TRBJ2-3, the V gene TRBV7-8; 7 bases align to TRBD1. This CDR3 is built from 17 residues. Trimming removed 0 bases from V and 1 base from J; junction bases left unmatched: 7. Per the germline V gene, CDR1 is SGHVS and CDR2 is FQNEAQ.

The rearrangement joins TRBV28 to TRBJ1-2; D might be TRBD1 (5 bases). The CDR3 extends over 15 amino acids. CDR1 is MDHEN, CDR2 SYDVKM, per germline. V was clipped by 6 bases and J by 6 bases, with 20 bases between them. This CDR3 is CASSLPRGGRDGYTF. CDR3 nucleotide sequence: TGTGCCAGCAGCTTACCCCGCGGGGGACGCGATGGCTACACCTTC.

The chain links TRBV15 to TRBJ1-6; 10 bases line up with TRBD1. CDR3 length equals 15 residues. Trimming removed 4 bases from V and 10 bases from J; junction bases left unmatched: 7. Germline CDR1 is LNHNV and CDR2 is YYDKDF (reference sequence). The CDR3: CATSKGTGVESPLHF. The CDR3 nucleotides read TGTGCCACCAGCAAAGGGACAGGGGTGGAGTCACCCCTCCACTTT.

The rearrangement joins TRBV6-1 to TRBJ2-2; 11 bases fit TRBD2. Germline values: CDR1 MNHNS, CDR2 SASEGT. After removal of 4 bases from V and 6 bases from J, the junction contained 10 bases not matched to a gene. The CDR3 is made up of 17 amino acids. CDR3 nucleotides: TGTGCCAGCAGTGTAGGACAGTTAGCGGGAGGGCCCGGGGAGCTGTTTTTT. Translated, it gives CASSVGQLAGGPGELFF.

The chain uses TRBV4-1 and TRBJ2-1, with a weak D call TRBD2 (5 bases). Germline V gene data show CDR1 as MGHRA and CDR2 as YSYEKL. V was trimmed by 5 bases and J by 1 base, leaving 18 bases between them. The CDR3 extends over 17 amino acids. CDR3 protein: CASSKLARVISYNEQFF. In DNA form, the CDR3 reads TGCGCCAGCAGCAAATTAGCGAGGGTTATTTCCTACAATGAGCAGTTCTTC.

This sequence joins TRBV10-3 and TRBJ2-7; 11 bases agree with TRBD1. V dropped 10 bases and J dropped 2; count of bases not matched to a gene: 22. Looked up from germline, CDR1 is ENHRY and CDR2 is SYGVKD. The CDR3 is 19 amino acids. In nucleotides, the CDR3 is TGTGCCACCTCTCCCGGGTGGGGAAGGACAGGGGGCTATACCTACGAGCAGTACTTC. This encodes CATSPGWGRTGGYTYEQYF.

The V call is TRBV4-1, the J call TRBJ2-2, with 14 bases matching TRBD2. The CDR3 length is 19 residues. Trimming removed 4 bases from V and 7 bases from J; junction bases left unmatched: 14. The germline CDR1 and CDR2 sequences are MGHRA and YSYEKL. The CDR3 spells CASSLAWGTSGRSGGELFF. The CDR3 region has the DNA TGCGCCAGCAGCCTCGCGTGGGGGACTAGCGGGAGATCGGGCGGGGAGCTGTTTTTT.

J is TRBJ1-4 and V is TRBV5-1; D not resolved. The germline V gene encodes CDR1 SGHRS and CDR2 YFSETQ. The CDR3 runs to 12 residues. V shed 2 bases and J shed 4 bases, with 3 bases lying between them. The CDR3 region has the DNA TGCGCCAGCAGCTTCCTTAATGAAAAACTGTTTTTT. Translation: CASSFLNEKLFF. Combining the CDR3 with reference TRBV5-1 and TRBJ1-4 gives the whole variable domain KAGVTQTPRYLIKTRGQQVTLSCSPISGHRSVSWYQQTPGQGLQFLFEYFSETQRNKGNFPGRFSGRQFSNSRSEMNVSTLELGDSALYLCASSFLNEKLFFGSGTQLSVL.

To note about this clone: A read error may produce the germline difference seen at one junction end. The V gene is TRBV7-2, the J gene TRBJ2-4; D may be TRBD2 (6 bases). The CDR3 runs 13 residues. CDR1 and CDR2 (germline): SGHTA, FQGNSA. CDR3 residues: CASSVGFTGTPLF. DNA of the CDR3: TGTGCCAGCAGCGTGGGATTTACCGGGACTCCCCTATTC.

J is TRBJ2-1 and V is TRBV27; 7 bases line up with TRBD2. The CDR3 runs to 14 residues. Per the germline V gene, CDR1 is MNHEY and CDR2 is SMNVEV (reference sequence). Unmatched junction bases numbered 7, after V lost 4 bases and J lost 7 bases. CDR3 nucleotides: TGTGCCAGCAGTTCCCCTCTGGGGGGGAATGAGCAGTTCTTC. This sequence encodes CASSSPLGGNEQFF.

V is TRBV2 and J is TRBJ1-1; D might be TRBD1 (5 bases). V was shortened by 3 bases and J by 4 bases, with 12 bases between the two germline ends. The CDR3 runs 14 residues. In germline, CDR1 is SNHLY, CDR2 FYNNEI. In DNA form, the CDR3 reads TGTGCCAGCAGTGAGGAGGGGCAGGTCACTGAAGCTTTCTTT. This translates into CASSEEGQVTEAFF.

The V call is TRBV5-4, the J call TRBJ2-5, with D possibly TRBD1 on 5 matching bases. Germline assignment: CDR1 SGHNT and CDR2 YYREEE (reference sequence). CDR3 length: 12 amino acids. The germline V and J ends were trimmed by 5 bases and 5 bases, with 10 bases remaining between them. CDR3: CASRNPGETQYF. The CDR3 nucleotides read TGTGCCAGCAGGAATCCAGGGGAGACCCAGTACTTC.

The gene calls are TRBV4-1 and TRBJ2-1; D is perhaps TRBD2 (6 bases). Deletions cut 4 bases from V and 4 bases from J, with 20 bases between. In germline, CDR1 is MGHRA, CDR2 YSYEKL. The CDR3 consists of 17 residues. The CDR3 DNA reads TGCGCCAGCAGCCTCCACGTTGGGACTTCCGGATACAATGAGCAGTTCTTC. This sequence encodes CASSLHVGTSGYNEQFF.

The genes are TRBV15 and TRBJ2-5; perhaps TRBD2 as D (5 bases). CDR1 and CDR2 (germline): LNHNV, YYDKDF (reference sequence). This CDR3 has 12 amino acids. V gave up 3 bases and J gave up 6 bases, with 8 bases separating them. This CDR3 reads CATSRDWKTQYF. For the CDR3, the DNA is TGTGCCACCAGCAGGGACTGGAAGACCCAGTACTTC.

This sequence joins TRBV4-1 and TRBJ1-1; D perhaps matches TRBD1 (5 bases). Germline loops: CDR1 MGHRA, CDR2 YSYEKL. With 3 bases removed from V and 6 bases from J, the gap between germline ends came to 14 bases. The CDR3 has 14 amino acids. CDR3: CASSHREVRAEAFF. CDR3 nucleotides: TGCGCCAGCAGCCACAGGGAGGTGAGGGCTGAAGCTTTCTTT.

This clone was found a few times. The genes are TRBV27 and TRBJ2-7; 7 nucleotides agree with TRBD1. CDR1 is MNHEY and CDR2 is SMNVEV in the germline V gene (reference sequence). V lost 5 bases, J lost 3 bases, and 4 bases stayed unmatched. The CDR3 has 13 amino acids. This CDR3 is CASSPGTDYEQYF. The CDR3 bases are TGTGCCAGCAGTCCCGGGACAGACTACGAGCAGTACTTC.

J is TRBJ2-7 and V is TRBV5-1; 8 bases map to TRBD2. Germline values: CDR1 SGHRS, CDR2 YFSETQ. V shed 4 bases, J shed 4 bases, and the junction held 7 bases outside the gene matches. The CDR3 consists of 14 residues. The CDR3 DNA reads as TGCGCCAGCAGCCCGGGAGGGCCGCGTTACGAGCAGTACTTC. Translation: CASSPGGPRYEQYF.